The 8 T cell receptor beta chains listed next were all sequenced from one sample in a study of blood T cell repertoires in COVID-19. The protocol was immunoSEQ multiplex PCR, while the TCRdb copy is restricted to in-frame clones and leaves out a portion. The sample lists about 120,000 clones; roughly four fifths were seen once. Sequenced: peripheral blood. These receptors all come from a human donor in a cohort sampled during active COVID-19.

The V and J genes are TRBV11-2 and TRBJ1-4; D may be TRBD1 (5 bases). Trimming cost V 1 base and J 7 bases, with 13 bases left between them. The CDR3 runs 15 residues. Per the germline V gene, CDR1 is SGHAT and CDR2 is FQNNGV. CDR3 DNA sequence: TGTGCCAGCAGCTTAGGAGGGACTGTTACTGAAAAACTGTTTTTT. Translating it yields CASSLGGTVTEKLFF.

The genes are TRBV28 and TRBJ2-7, with TRBD2 matching 7 bases. The CDR3 spans 15 residues. CDR1 MDHEN and CDR2 SYDVKM come from the germline V gene. The V and J ends lost 2 bases and 0 bases, in that order; junction bases with no gene match: 4. As DNA, the CDR3 is TGTGCCAGCAGTTTAGCGGGGGAGAGCTCCTACGAGCAGTACTTC. It yields the protein CASSLAGESSYEQYF.

V usage is TRBV2 and J usage is TRBJ2-1; 9 bases match TRBD2. The V gene's germline CDR1 is SNHLY and CDR2 FYNNEI. Losses at the gene ends were 4 bases for V and 9 bases for J; bases not matched to a gene: 7. The CDR3 has 14 residues. In DNA, the CDR3 is TGTGCCAGCAGTGGGGCGGGGGGGCCTTTTGAGCAGTTCTTC. Translating gives CASSGAGGPFEQFF.

The rearrangement links TRBV6-6 to TRBJ2-7; 7 bases are a match to TRBD1. This CDR3 is built from 14 residues. J gave up 2 bases and V 5 bases, and 6 bases lay outside the gene matches. Germline values: CDR1 MNHNY, CDR2 SVGAGI (reference sequence). The CDR3 sequence: CASSLDRVAYEQYF. The DNA of the CDR3 is TGTGCCAGCAGTCTAGACAGGGTTGCCTACGAGCAGTACTTC.

The J gene is TRBJ1-3, the V gene TRBV4-1; D is unresolved. The CDR3 length is 17 residues. Trimming stripped 4 bases from V and 0 bases from J, with 16 bases between. Germline loops: CDR1 MGHRA, CDR2 YSYEKL. The CDR3 bases are TGCGCCAGCAGCCCTCAAGGAGGGCAAAACTCTGGAAACACCATATATTTT. Amino acid sequence: CASSPQGGQNSGNTIYF.

The V call is TRBV3-1 (or the pseudogene TRBV3-2), the J call TRBJ2-4, with D perhaps matching TRBD1 (6 bases). V was trimmed by 1 base and J by 4 bases, leaving 14 bases between them. The length of the CDR3 is 16 residues. From germline, CDR1 is LGHDT and CDR2 YNNKEL (reference sequence). CDR3 loop: CASSQAATGEKNIQYF. The DNA of the CDR3 is TGTGCCAGCAGCCAAGCCGCGACAGGAGAAAAAAACATTCAGTACTTC.

The chain uses TRBV5-1 and TRBJ2-3; 8 positions match TRBD2. CDR1 and CDR2 from the germline V gene are SGHRS and YFSETQ. Trimming cost V 4 bases and J 6 bases; bases outside gene matches: 13. The CDR3 is made up of 16 amino acids. CDR3 residues: CASSPGGAGFKDTQYF. DNA for the CDR3: TGCGCCAGCAGCCCCGGGGGGGCCGGGTTTAAGGATACGCAGTATTTT.

The rearrangement joins TRBV7-2 to TRBJ1-3; D gene unclear. Germline V gene sequence: CDR1 SGHTA, CDR2 FQGNSA. V was pared by 1 base and J by 0 bases, with 4 bases between. The CDR3 consists of 14 residues. Here the CDR3 reads CASSLGHSGNTIYF. The CDR3 region has the DNA TGTGCCAGCAGCTTAGGGCACTCTGGAAACACCATATATTTT. The entire variable domain, with the rest obtained from reference TRBV7-2 and TRBJ1-3, is as follows: GAGVSQSPSNKVTEKGKDVELRCDPISGHTALYWYRQSLGQGLEFLIYFQGNSAPDKSGLPSDRFSAERTGGSVSTLTIQRTQQEDSAVYLCASSLGHSGNTIYFGEGSWLTVV.